Listed below are T cell receptor beta chains from one sample, sequenced in a study of T cell repertoires in cytomegalovirus infection. TCRdb used MiXCR to reprocess the reads, holding one entry per CDR3 protein. The sample holds approximately 490,000 distinct CDR3 sequences; 10% to 12% are singletons and the top ten take 10% to 13%. The sequenced sample was PBMCs. The receptors stem from a human donor in good health (CMV status not recorded). Some clones in this sample may be carry-over from other donors' samples. Each CDR3 is given without its conserved first and last residue. Fields, in order: V gene, CDR3 protein.

TRBV19,ASTSGTAYGYT
TRBV7-3,ASSLFGGPGQGALMHEQF
TRBV14,ASSQGTFRATEAF
TRBV20-1,SGGTSSSTDTQY
TRBV7-2,ASIPSPGSYGYT
TRBV20-1,SAWRGTEAF
TRBV28,ASSFPLGLAGNYEQY
TRBV11-2,ASSPQQSGNTIY
TRBV28,ASSLWASGRTDTQY
TRBV20-1,SGTAGGQDTQY
TRBV7-2,ASSLGGSGTQY
TRBV6-1,ASSGTGSSYEQY
TRBV20-1,SARFGGGAIRRGTQY
TRBV20-1,SARVGQGKTYEQY
TRBV29-1,SVGSRFRGEEKLF
TRBV20-1,GAAGAVNEKLF
TRBV28,ASKTSTNEKLF
TRBV20-1,SARGQGAYSPLH
TRBV7-2,ASSLDRSTNEKLF
TRBV19,ASSNRRIQAF
TRBV7-9,ASNDEGGDYGYT
TRBV20-1,SARIVTGENYGYT
TRBV5-1,ASSGGLFNRAKNIQY
TRBV2,ASSRGGLAGELF
TRBV5-1,ASRSDRLNSPLH
TRBV5-6,ASSLLATGVTGEQY
TRBV7-9,ASSLLAVQETQY
TRBV27,ASQDSSSYNSPLH
TRBV20-1,SASRGGADEQF
TRBV28,ASSLLGDSDSYNEQF
TRBV7-2,ASSSRTATEAF
TRBV2,ASSWGRRGEKLF
TRBV5-4,ASSPKYPGRSYGYT
TRBV20-1,SATEGAINYGYT
TRBV2,ASRVALGGELF
TRBV24-1,ATSDPLGSSGRSPDTQY
TRBV13,ASSLPGKTQY
TRBV20-1,SASSTGFDEQY
TRBV5-6,ASRSSPGQGTYEQY
TRBV19,AGRRGPSEGYT
TRBV4-1,ASSLRTGREETQY
TRBV28,ASSPKGLGSYEQY
TRBV7-2,ASSLNDGAYEQY
TRBV12-3/TRBV12-4,ASSPGTSGVQDTQY
TRBV18,ASSPYSGVTEAF
TRBV5-5,ASSSQAGGTGELF
TRBV12-3/TRBV12-4,ASRVRGDGELF
TRBV20-1,SPGGYNEKLF
TRBV6-5,ASTLGRSTDTQY
TRBV7-3,ASSPGVGNSPLH
TRBV20-1,SARPPTGARGEAF
TRBV9,ASSVSGGPHNEQF
TRBV6-6,ASKNEKLF
TRBV4-2,ASSEGASWEEKLF
TRBV7-3,ASSLKQGTAAF
TRBV6-2/TRBV6-3,ASSSSGVPYEQY
TRBV9,ASSVVGGSDRDTQY
TRBV11-2,ASSMTGTSGGYNEQF
TRBV10-3,AISESTSKETQY
TRBV20-1,SGRGGPNTEAF